The sequence of this TCR beta chain was determined in a study of T cell responses to AZD1222 COVID-19 vaccine. Study-wide findings and caveats: Donors were mostly white British, more females; clonal diversity possibly underestimated. The repertoires were collected only after the peak T cell response. At study baseline, merely about 6 AZD1222 recipients were seropositive.

Turning to this clone: Its target is unknown.

Produced via immunoSEQ multiplex PCR; TCRdb's table is partial and in-frame only. This sample has roughly 120,000 clones, with 88% found just once. The sample here was peripheral blood, taken on day 0 of MenACWY control vaccination. The origin of this receptor is an adult in good health.

The CDR3 region is CAWSEGGYTYNEQFF. The CDR3 nucleotides are TGTGCCTGGAGTGAAGGGGGTTACACCTACAATGAGCAGTTCTTC. The chain combines TRBV30 with TRBJ2-1; possible D gene TRBD1, 6 bases. V was pared by 1 base and J by 2 bases, with 12 bases between. Germline assignment: CDR1 GTSNPN and CDR2 SVGIG (reference sequence). The length of the CDR3 is 15 residues.